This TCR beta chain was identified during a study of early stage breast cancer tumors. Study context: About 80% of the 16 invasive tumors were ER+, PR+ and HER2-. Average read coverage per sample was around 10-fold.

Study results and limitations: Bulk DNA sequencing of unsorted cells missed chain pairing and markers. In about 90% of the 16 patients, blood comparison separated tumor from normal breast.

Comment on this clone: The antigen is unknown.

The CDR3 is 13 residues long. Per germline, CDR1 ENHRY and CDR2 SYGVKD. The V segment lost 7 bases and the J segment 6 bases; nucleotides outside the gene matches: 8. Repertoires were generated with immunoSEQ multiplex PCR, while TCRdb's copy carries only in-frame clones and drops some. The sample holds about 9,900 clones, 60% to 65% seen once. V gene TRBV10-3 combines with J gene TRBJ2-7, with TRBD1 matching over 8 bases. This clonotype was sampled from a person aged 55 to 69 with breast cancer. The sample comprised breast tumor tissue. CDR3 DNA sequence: TGTGCCATCACCCGGACAGGGATGGGCGAGCAGTACTTC. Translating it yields CAITRTGMGEQYF.